This record looks at one T cell receptor beta chain sequence and its context. Its antigen target is currently unknown. One end of the junction fails to match germline, which may point to a read error. Libraries were prepared through RT-PCR. Sequencing relied on an Illumina HiSeq 2500. TCRdb itself trimmed the public reads at Q25 with fastp, ran MiXCR and retained productive beta chains. Duplicate CDR3 protein sequences are folded into a single record with the most common DNA and genes. The sample profile shows about 700,000 distinct CDR3 sequences; approximately 13% of them were found once. Less than 7% of the sample belongs to the ten largest clones. These data come from a study of response to subunit inactivated influenza vaccine (dated 2018 in TCRdb). With regard to the full study: To follow how T cells responded to a trivalent subunit inactivated influenza vaccine, the researchers relied on deep quantitative profiling of the T cell receptor repertoire. The study at large found these results: It was suggested by the authors that each seasonal influenza vaccination may recruit only a limited number of new T cells.

The CDR3 runs 13 amino acids, cysteine and phenylalanine included. Kept here is only the CDR3 DNA, which spans 39 bases and is read in frame from base 1. From the germline V gene, CDR1 is SNHLY and CDR2 is FYNNEI. The sequencing here drew on PBMCs from blood, taken about 14 days before vaccination. The clonotype comes from a man aged 45-65 years who received an inactivated influenza vaccine. Donor details come from another sample of the same person, matched by shared clones. The rearrangement combines TRBV2 with TRBJ2-7; TRBD1 fits 8 bases in the junction. In nucleotides, the sequence is TGCGCCAGCTTCCGACAGGGGTTCTACGAGCAGTACTTC. It codes for CASFRQGFYEQYF. The variable domain in full, with residues beyond the CDR3 obtained from the reference TRBV2 and TRBJ2-7 genes, is EPEVTQTPSHQVTQMGQEVILRCVPISNHLYFYWYRQILGQKVEFLVSFYNNEISEKSEIFDDQFSVERPDGSNFTLKIRSTKLEDSAMYFCASFRQGFYEQYFGPGTRLTVT.